The 6 T cell receptor beta chains presented below share a single source sample, sequenced in a study of blood T cell repertoires in COVID-19. The data were produced by immunoSEQ multiplex PCR, yet TCRdb's version contains in-frame clones alone and is incomplete. The sample has 250,000 to 350,000 clones; around 90% are singletons. Sequenced sample: PBMCs or T cells enriched from blood (not recorded which). Every receptor here comes from a woman aged 25 to 45 who had recovered from COVID-19.

The V call is TRBV13, the J call TRBJ2-7; 14 bases are shared with TRBD2. Germline V gene lookup returns CDR1 PRHDT and CDR2 FYEKMQ (reference sequence). With V trimmed by 1 base and J by 3 bases, 11 bases remained unmatched. The CDR3 consists of 19 residues. The CDR3 spells CASSLAGTSGGSTIYEQYF. The DNA of the CDR3 is TGTGCCAGCAGCTTAGCCGGGACTAGCGGGGGATCTACCATCTACGAGCAGTACTTC. Full variable domain (outside the CDR3, taken from reference TRBV13 and TRBJ2-7): AAGVIQSPRHLIKEKRETATLKCYPIPRHDTVYWYQQGPGQDPQFLISFYEKMQSDKGSIPDRFSAQQFSDYHSELNMSSLELGDSALYFCASSLAGTSGGSTIYEQYFGPGTRLTVT.

CDR3 DNA sequence: TGTGCCAGCAGCCCGGGCGGGACAGGGAGTAACTATGGCTACACCTTC. Amino acid sequence: CASSPGGTGSNYGYTF. The chain carries TRBV7-9 and TRBJ1-2; 9 bases align to TRBD1. Germline V gene lookup returns CDR1 SEHNR and CDR2 FQNEAQ (reference sequence). The junction had 8 bases not matched to a gene; V was cut back by 5 bases and J by 1 base. This CDR3 region has 16 residues. The full variable domain, in which reference TRBV7-9 and TRBJ1-2 provide the parts outside the CDR3, is DTGVSQNPRHKITKRGQNVTFRCDPISEHNRLYWYRQTLGQGPEFLTYFQNEAQLEKSRLLSDRFSAERPKGSFSTLEIQRTEQGDSAMYLCASSPGGTGSNYGYTFGSGTRLTVV.

This chain uses TRBV10-3 with TRBJ2-1, with TRBD2 matching 8 bases. With V trimmed by 4 bases and J by 7 bases, 12 bases remained unmatched. Germline V gene lookup returns CDR1 ENHRY and CDR2 SYGVKD. The CDR3 has 16 residues. The chain's CDR3 is CAISGNVIGGGNEQFF. The CDR3 region has the DNA TGTGCCATCAGTGGTAATGTCATCGGGGGGGGGAATGAGCAGTTCTTC.

CDR3 nucleotides: TGTGCCAGCAGCCCCAACCCCAGACTAGCGGGCACAGATACGCAGTATTTT. Protein product: CASSPNPRLAGTDTQYF. The gene calls are TRBV13 and TRBJ2-3; TRBD2 agrees at 9 bases. Unmatched junction bases numbered 10, after V lost 5 bases and J lost 1 base. CDR3 length: 17 residues. Per the germline V gene, CDR1 is PRHDT and CDR2 is FYEKMQ (reference sequence).

V usage is TRBV10-1 and J usage is TRBJ2-1, with 8 bases aligning to TRBD2. The J segment lost 4 bases and the V segment lost 4 bases, leaving 6 bases of the junction unmatched. Germline V gene data show CDR1 as WNHNN and CDR2 as SYGVQD (reference sequence). CDR3 length: 15 residues. The CDR3 region has the DNA TGCGCCAGCAGTGTCGGGAGGGCCCTATACAATGAGCAGTTCTTC. Residues: CASSVGRALYNEQFF.

The genes are TRBV5-1 and TRBJ1-3, with D tentatively TRBD1 (5 bases). Per germline, CDR1 SGHRS and CDR2 YFSETQ. Trimming took 0 bases from V and 0 from J, leaving 10 bases between them. The CDR3 totals 16 residues. CDR3 amino acids: CASSLEQGISGNTIYF. The CDR3 DNA reads as TGCGCCAGCAGCTTGGAGCAGGGCATCTCTGGAAACACCATATATTTT.